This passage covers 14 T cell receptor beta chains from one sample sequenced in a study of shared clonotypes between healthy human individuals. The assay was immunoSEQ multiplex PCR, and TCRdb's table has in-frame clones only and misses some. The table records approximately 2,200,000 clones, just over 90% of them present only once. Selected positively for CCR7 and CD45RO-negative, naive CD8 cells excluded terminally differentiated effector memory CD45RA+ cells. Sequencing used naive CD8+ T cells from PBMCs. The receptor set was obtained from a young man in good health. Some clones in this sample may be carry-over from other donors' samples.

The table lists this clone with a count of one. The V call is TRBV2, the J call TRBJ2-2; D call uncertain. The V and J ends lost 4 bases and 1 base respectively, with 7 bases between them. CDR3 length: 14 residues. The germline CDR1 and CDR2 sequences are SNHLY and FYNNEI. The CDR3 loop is CASSGALNTGELFF. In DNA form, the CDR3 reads TGTGCCAGCAGTGGGGCCTTGAACACCGGGGAGCTGTTTTTT.

The CDR3 is CASTYTERLAGSPSQFF. The CDR3 nucleotides are TGTGCCAGCACCTACACGGAGCGGCTGGCCGGGTCCCCCAGCCAGTTCTTC. The V call is TRBV18, the J call TRBJ2-1, with D maybe TRBD2 (5 bases). The CDR3 runs to 17 residues. V dropped 8 bases and J dropped 13 bases, with 33 bases sitting between them. Germline V lookup: CDR1 KGHSH, CDR2 LQKENI.

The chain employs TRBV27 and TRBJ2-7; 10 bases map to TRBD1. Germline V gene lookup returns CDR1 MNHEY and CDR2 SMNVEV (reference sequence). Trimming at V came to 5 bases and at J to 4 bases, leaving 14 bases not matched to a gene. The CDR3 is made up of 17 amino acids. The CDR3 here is CASSPGTGAPGKYEQYF. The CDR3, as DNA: TGTGCCAGCAGTCCCGGGACAGGGGCCCCCGGGAAATACGAGCAGTACTTC.

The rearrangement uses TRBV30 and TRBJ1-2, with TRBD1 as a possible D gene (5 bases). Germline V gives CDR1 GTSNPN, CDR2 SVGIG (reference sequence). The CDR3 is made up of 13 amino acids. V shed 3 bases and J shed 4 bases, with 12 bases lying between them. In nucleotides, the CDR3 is TGTGCCTGGAGGGCCCAGGGCGGCTATGGCTACACCTTC. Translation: CAWRAQGGYGYTF.

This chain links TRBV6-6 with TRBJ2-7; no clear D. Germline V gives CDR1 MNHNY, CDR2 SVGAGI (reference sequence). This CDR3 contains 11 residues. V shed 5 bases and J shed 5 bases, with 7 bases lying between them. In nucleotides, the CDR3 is TGTGCCAGCAGTAATTCCCACGAGCAGTACTTC. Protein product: CASSNSHEQYF.

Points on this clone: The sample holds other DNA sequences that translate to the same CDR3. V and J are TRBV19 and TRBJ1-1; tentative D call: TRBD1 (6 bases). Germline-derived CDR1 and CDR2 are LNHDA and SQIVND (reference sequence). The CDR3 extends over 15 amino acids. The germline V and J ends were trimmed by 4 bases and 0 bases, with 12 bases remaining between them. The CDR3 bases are TGTGCCAGTAGTACCCGGGACACTTTGAACACTGAAGCTTTCTTT. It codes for CASSTRDTLNTEAFF.

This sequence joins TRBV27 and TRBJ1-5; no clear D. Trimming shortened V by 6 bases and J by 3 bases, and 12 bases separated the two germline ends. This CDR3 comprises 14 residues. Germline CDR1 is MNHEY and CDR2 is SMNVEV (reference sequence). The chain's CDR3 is CASSSSGNNQPQHF. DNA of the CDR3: TGTGCCAGCAGCTCCTCGGGGAACAATCAGCCCCAGCATTTT.

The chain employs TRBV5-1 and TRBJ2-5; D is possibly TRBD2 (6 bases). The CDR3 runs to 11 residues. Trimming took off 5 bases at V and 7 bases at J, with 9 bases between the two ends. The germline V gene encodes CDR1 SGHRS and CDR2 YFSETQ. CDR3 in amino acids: CASSEEGTQYF. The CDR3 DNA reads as TGCGCCAGCAGTGAGGAGGGGACCCAGTACTTC. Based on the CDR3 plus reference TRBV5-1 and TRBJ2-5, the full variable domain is KAGVTQTPRYLIKTRGQQVTLSCSPISGHRSVSWYQQTPGQGLQFLFEYFSETQRNKGNFPGRFSGRQFSNSRSEMNVSTLELGDSALYLCASSEEGTQYFGPGTRLLVL.

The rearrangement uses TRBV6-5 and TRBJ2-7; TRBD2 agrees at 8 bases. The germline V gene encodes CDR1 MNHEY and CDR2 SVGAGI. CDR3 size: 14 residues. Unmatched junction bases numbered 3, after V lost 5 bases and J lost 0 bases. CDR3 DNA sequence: TGTGCCAGCAGTCGGACTAGCACCTCCTACGAGCAGTACTTC. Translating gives CASSRTSTSYEQYF.

The CDR3 protein is CASHTGVGTYEQYF. The DNA of the CDR3 is TGCGCCAGCCATACAGGGGTGGGAACCTACGAGCAGTACTTC. J is TRBJ2-7 and V is TRBV5-1; TRBD1 agrees at 7 bases. Trimming at V came to 7 bases and at J to 2 bases, leaving 9 bases not matched to a gene. The CDR3 is 14 amino acids. Per the germline V gene, CDR1 is SGHRS and CDR2 is YFSETQ.

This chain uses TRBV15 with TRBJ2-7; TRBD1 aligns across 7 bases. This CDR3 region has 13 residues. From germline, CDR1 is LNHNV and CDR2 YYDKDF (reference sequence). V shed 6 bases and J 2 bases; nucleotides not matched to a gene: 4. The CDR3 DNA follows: TGTGCCACCAGTTGGACAGGACCCTACGAGCAGTACTTC. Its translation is CATSWTGPYEQYF.

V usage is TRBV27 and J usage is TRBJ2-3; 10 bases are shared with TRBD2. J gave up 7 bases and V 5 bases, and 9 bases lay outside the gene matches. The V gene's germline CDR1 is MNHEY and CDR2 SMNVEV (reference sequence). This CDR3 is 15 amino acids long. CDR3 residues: CASSNFSGRAHTQYF. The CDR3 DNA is TGTGCCAGCAGTAATTTCAGCGGGAGGGCCCATACGCAGTATTTT.

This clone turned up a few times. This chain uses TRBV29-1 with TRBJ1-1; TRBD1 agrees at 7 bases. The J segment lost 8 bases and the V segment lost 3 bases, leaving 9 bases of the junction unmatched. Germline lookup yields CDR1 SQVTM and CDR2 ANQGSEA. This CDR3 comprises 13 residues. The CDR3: CSVDPGGSPEAFF. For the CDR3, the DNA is TGCAGCGTTGATCCAGGGGGTTCACCAGAAGCTTTCTTT.

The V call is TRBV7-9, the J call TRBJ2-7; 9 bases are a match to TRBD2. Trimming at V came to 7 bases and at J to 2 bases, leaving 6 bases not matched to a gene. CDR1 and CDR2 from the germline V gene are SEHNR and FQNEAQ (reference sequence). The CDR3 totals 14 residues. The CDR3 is CASNRLAEAYEQYF. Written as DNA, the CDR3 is TGTGCCAGCAACCGACTAGCGGAGGCCTACGAGCAGTACTTC.